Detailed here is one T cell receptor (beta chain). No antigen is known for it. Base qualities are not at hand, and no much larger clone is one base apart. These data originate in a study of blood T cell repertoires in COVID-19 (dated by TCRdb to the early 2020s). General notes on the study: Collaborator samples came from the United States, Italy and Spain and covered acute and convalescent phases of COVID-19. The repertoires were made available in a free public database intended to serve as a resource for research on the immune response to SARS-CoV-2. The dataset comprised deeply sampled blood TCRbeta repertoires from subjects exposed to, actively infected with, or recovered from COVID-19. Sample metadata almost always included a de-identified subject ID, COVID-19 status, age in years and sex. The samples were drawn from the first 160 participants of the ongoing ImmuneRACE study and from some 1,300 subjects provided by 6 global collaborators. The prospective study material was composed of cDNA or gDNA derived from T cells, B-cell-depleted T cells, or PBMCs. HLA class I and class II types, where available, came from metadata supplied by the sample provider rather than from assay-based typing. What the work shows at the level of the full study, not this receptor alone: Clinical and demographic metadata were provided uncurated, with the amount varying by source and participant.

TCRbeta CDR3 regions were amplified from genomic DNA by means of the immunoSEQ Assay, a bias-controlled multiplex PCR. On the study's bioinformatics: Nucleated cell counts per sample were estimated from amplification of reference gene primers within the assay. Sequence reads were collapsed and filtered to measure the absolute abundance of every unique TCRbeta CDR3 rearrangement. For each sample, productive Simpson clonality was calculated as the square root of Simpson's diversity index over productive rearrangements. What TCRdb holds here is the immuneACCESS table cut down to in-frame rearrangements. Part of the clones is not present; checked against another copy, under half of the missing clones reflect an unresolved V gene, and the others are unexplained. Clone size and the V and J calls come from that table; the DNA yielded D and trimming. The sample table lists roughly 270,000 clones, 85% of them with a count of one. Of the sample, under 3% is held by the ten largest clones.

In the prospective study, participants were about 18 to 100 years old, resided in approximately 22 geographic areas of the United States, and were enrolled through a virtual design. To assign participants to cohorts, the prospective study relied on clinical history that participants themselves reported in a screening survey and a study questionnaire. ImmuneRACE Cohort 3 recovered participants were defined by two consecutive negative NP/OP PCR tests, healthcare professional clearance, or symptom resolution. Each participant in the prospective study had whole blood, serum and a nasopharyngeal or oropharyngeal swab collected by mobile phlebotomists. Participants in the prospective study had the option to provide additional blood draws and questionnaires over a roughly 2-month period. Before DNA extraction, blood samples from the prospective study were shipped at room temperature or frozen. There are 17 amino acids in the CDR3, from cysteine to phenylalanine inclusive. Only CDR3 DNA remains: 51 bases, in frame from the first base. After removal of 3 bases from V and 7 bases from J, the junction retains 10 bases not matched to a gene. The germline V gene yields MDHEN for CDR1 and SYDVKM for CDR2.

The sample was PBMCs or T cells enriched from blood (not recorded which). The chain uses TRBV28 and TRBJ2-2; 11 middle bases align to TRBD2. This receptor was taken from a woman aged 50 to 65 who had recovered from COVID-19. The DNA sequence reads TGTGCCAGCAGTTTTCTCGGTAGCGGGGGGGCAGTCGGGGAGCTGTTTTTT. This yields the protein CASSFLGSGGAVGELFF.